This T cell receptor (beta chain) was captured in a study of T cells after yellow fever vaccination. CDR1 is DFQATT and CDR2 is SNEGSKA in the germline V gene (reference sequence). Trimming removed 5 bases from V and 4 bases from J, with 20 bases in between. The CDR3 has 15 amino acids. TCRdb re-called the 5' RACE reads through MiXCR, storing one row per CDR3 protein. The table has 300,000 to 450,000 distinct CDR3 sequences, roughly 8.6% seen once. This clonotype was detected a few times. Material: PBMCs, obtained about 49 days after the first yellow fever vaccination. The TCR originated in a man between 18 and 35 years old who received the YFV17D yellow fever vaccine. This rearrangement joins TRBV20-1 to TRBJ2-5, with D perhaps TRBD1 (5 bases). CDR3 amino acids: CSASTVGRRRETQYF. Here the CDR3 DNA reads TGCAGTGCTTCCACGGTGGGGCGTAGGCGAGAGACCCAGTACTTC.